These 21 T cell receptor beta chains came from one sample sequenced in a study of T cells in localized non-small cell lung cancer. Assay used: immunoSEQ multiplex PCR; TCRdb lists only in-frame clones, some missing. The sample holds 1,500 to 2,000 clones, around 20% seen once. The sample consisted of lung tumor tissue, taken before any cancer treatment. The receptors here all came from a man between 40 and 70 years old with stage III lung adenocarcinoma.

This clone was counted only a few times. The rearrangement uses TRBV19 and TRBJ2-5; 8 bases match TRBD1. The CDR3 extends over 17 amino acids. Losses at the gene ends were 0 bases for V and 5 bases for J; bases not matched to a gene: 11. In germline, CDR1 is LNHDA, CDR2 SQIVND (reference sequence). CDR3 region: CASSIDLIRQGSETQYF. The CDR3 nucleotides are TGTGCCAGTAGTATAGACTTGATACGACAGGGGTCGGAGACCCAGTACTTC.

The V gene is TRBV30, the J gene TRBJ1-6; 7 nucleotides line up with TRBD1. Per the germline V gene, CDR1 is GTSNPN and CDR2 is SVGIG (reference sequence). CDR3 length: 14 amino acids. V dropped 0 bases and J dropped 6; count of bases not matched to a gene: 2. CDR3 in amino acids: CAWSVRDSNSPLHF. The CDR3, as DNA: TGTGCCTGGAGTGTACGGGACAGTAATTCACCCCTCCACTTT.

A few counts support this clone. The chain combines TRBV11-3 with TRBJ1-2, with 11 bases that match TRBD1. The CDR3 totals 15 residues. Trimming cost V 1 base and J 5 bases; bases outside gene matches: 3. Germline CDR1 is SGHNT and CDR2 is YENEEA. This CDR3 reads CASSLGGTGGYGYTF. CDR3 sequence (DNA): TGTGCCAGCAGCTTAGGAGGGACAGGGGGATATGGCTACACCTTC.

The V gene is TRBV9, the J gene TRBJ1-2; no clear D. Trimming took off 0 bases at V and 8 bases at J, with 11 bases between the two ends. Germline V gives CDR1 SGDLS, CDR2 YYNGEE. The CDR3 runs to 13 residues. In DNA, the CDR3 is TGTGCCAGCAGCGTAGTAGGGAATAACGGCTACACCTTC. Residues: CASSVVGNNGYTF.

This clone was counted between two and nine times. V and J are TRBV6-8 and TRBJ1-6; TRBD1 might be the D (6 bases). Trimming left V 8 bases short and J 6 bases short, with 23 bases between. Looked up from germline, CDR1 is MNHGY and CDR2 is SAAAGT. The length of the CDR3 is 17 residues. CDR3 DNA sequence: TGTGCCAGCCGCCGAGAGGACAGTCGAGGGCCTAATTCACCCCTCCACTTT. It translates to CASRREDSRGPNSPLHF.

In this sample, this clone turned up a few times. V usage is TRBV28 and J usage is TRBJ2-1; a weak D match, TRBD2 (6 bases). The CDR3 runs 17 residues. V was trimmed by 8 bases and J by 6 bases, leaving 26 bases between them. Germline CDR1 MDHEN, CDR2 SYDVKM. The CDR3 region is CASLGSGSTWRGNEQFF. The CDR3 bases are TGTGCCAGCTTAGGTTCAGGCTCGACGTGGAGGGGCAATGAGCAGTTCTTC.

On this clone itself: The DNA is left out, because the CDR3 cannot be placed on it with certainty; the CDR3 is given as TCRdb lists it. The chain has TRBV12-1 and TRBJ2-5; TRBD2 was called by the table and not checked on the DNA. TRBV12-1 is shown as a pseudogene. Termini included, the CDR3 measures 16 amino acids. This CDR3 reads CASSSAVAGGTETQYF.

This chain joins TRBV6-8 and TRBJ2-3, with a possible D match to TRBD1 (6 bases). Germline assignment: CDR1 MNHGY and CDR2 SAAAGT. CDR3 size: 18 residues. Trimming took off 5 bases at V and 2 bases at J, with 23 bases between the two ends. CDR3 nucleotides: TGTGCCAGCAGTCTACGGAGACGGACAGATAGTTCCACAGATACGCAGTATTTT. This translates into CASSLRRRTDSSTDTQYF.

This clone was observed a few times. The chain has TRBV9 and TRBJ2-3; D may be TRBD1 or TRBD2 (6 bases each). Trimming left V 0 bases short and J 6 bases short, with 17 bases between. The germline V gene has CDR1 SGDLS and CDR2 YYNGEE. The CDR3 is made up of 16 amino acids. The DNA of the CDR3 is TGTGCCAGCAGCGTAGGTGGGGGGCCCCCGGAGGATACGCAGTATTTT. It codes for CASSVGGGPPEDTQYF.

This clone came up a few times. The chain has TRBV10-3 and TRBJ1-5, with 9 positions matching TRBD1. J was trimmed by 6 bases and V by 2 bases; bases with no gene match: 14. The germline gives CDR1 ENHRY, CDR2 SYGVKD. There are 18 residues in the CDR3. The CDR3 coding sequence is TGTGCCATCAGTGAGGTCCCTACGGGACAGGGAGGTGCTCAGCCCCAGCATTTT. It encodes CAISEVPTGQGGAQPQHF.

By its share, this clone is large (0.1 to 1%). This sequence joins TRBV11-3 and TRBJ1-5; D gene uncertain. The germline V gene encodes CDR1 SGHNT and CDR2 YENEEA. V lost 0 bases to trimming and J lost 0 bases, with 3 bases between them. The CDR3 length is 14 residues. The CDR3 DNA reads TGTGCCAGCAGCTTAGACAATAGCAATCAGCCCCAGCATTTT. Translated: CASSLDNSNQPQHF.

This clone occurred a few times. The rearrangement links TRBV7-1 to TRBJ1-2, with D possibly being TRBD1 (6 bases). TRBV7-1 is an open reading frame, and its role is uncertain. The CDR3 has 13 amino acids. Trimming removed 4 bases from V and 10 bases from J, with 16 bases in between. The CDR3 DNA reads as TGTGCCAGCAGCTTAGGATTAACAGGGCCCTACACCTTC. As protein: CASSLGLTGPYTF.

The chain links TRBV29-1 to TRBJ1-2; 10 bases fit TRBD1. CDR1 SQVTM and CDR2 ANQGSEA come from the germline V gene. This CDR3 has 14 residues. After removal of 8 bases from V and 7 bases from J, the junction contained 13 bases not matched to a gene. CDR3 protein: CSTSAGTGESGYTF. Here the CDR3 DNA reads TGCAGCACCTCCGCCGGGACAGGGGAAAGTGGCTACACCTTC. The whole variable domain, filled in from reference TRBV29-1 and TRBJ1-2, reads SAVISQKPSRDICQRGTSLTIQCQVDSQVTMMFWYRQQPGQSLTLIATANQGSEATYESGFVIDKFPISRPNLTFSTLTVSNMSPEDSSIYLCSTSAGTGESGYTFGSGTRLTVV.

By frequency in the sample, this clone is medium-sized. The V call is TRBV11-3, the J call TRBJ2-2; TRBD2 matches 9 bases. Germline V gene sequence: CDR1 SGHNT, CDR2 YENEEA. V dropped 4 bases and J dropped 7; count of bases not matched to a gene: 7. The CDR3 runs 15 residues. The chain's CDR3 is CASSSGPSGNGELFF. The CDR3 nucleotides read TGTGCCAGCAGCTCTGGCCCTAGCGGGAACGGGGAGCTGTTTTTT.

The rearrangement links TRBV6-8 to TRBJ1-1, with 7 nucleotides matching TRBD1. The CDR3 spans 12 residues. Trimming took 9 bases from V and 4 from J; bases not matched to a gene: 5. In germline, CDR1 is MNHGY, CDR2 SAAAGT. In nucleotides, the CDR3 is TGTGCCAGTAGCAGGGGGAGCACTGAAGCTTTCTTT. Translated: CASSRGSTEAFF.

This clone is labeled medium-sized. The chain has TRBV9 and TRBJ2-7; the D gene is possibly TRBD2 (6 bases). Germline-derived CDR1 and CDR2 are SGDLS and YYNGEE. The CDR3 has 12 amino acids. Trimming shortened V by 4 bases and J by 3 bases, and 8 bases separated the two germline ends. The CDR3 sequence: CASSSEGYEQYF. CDR3 sequence (DNA): TGTGCCAGCAGCTCGGAGGGCTACGAGCAGTACTTC.

A few counts support this clone. J is TRBJ2-7 and V is TRBV9; maybe TRBD2 (7 bases). V dropped 5 bases and J dropped 6 bases, with 18 bases sitting between them. The CDR3 is 14 amino acids. Germline values: CDR1 SGDLS, CDR2 YYNGEE. The CDR3 protein is CASRRGGAGSEQYF. The CDR3 DNA reads TGTGCCAGCAGACGCGGGGGCGCCGGGAGCGAGCAGTACTTC.

By its share, this clone is large. This chain connects TRBV6-8 to TRBJ2-7, with 12 positions matching TRBD2. The CDR3 has 16 residues. In germline, CDR1 is MNHGY, CDR2 SAAAGT. After removal of 5 bases from V and 5 bases from J, the junction contained 10 bases not matched to a gene. CDR3 residues: CASSPRPSGRADEQYF. CDR3 sequence (DNA): TGTGCCAGCAGTCCGAGACCTAGCGGGAGGGCCGACGAGCAGTACTTC.

This clone is deemed medium-sized. The chain is built from TRBV11-3 and TRBJ1-1; the match to TRBD1 covers 7 bases. V dropped 3 bases and J dropped 6; count of bases not matched to a gene: 10. CDR1 SGHNT and CDR2 YENEEA come from the germline V gene. The CDR3 covers 15 residues. CDR3 nucleotide sequence: TGTGCCAGCAGCTTCCAAGCGGAGGGGGCACCTGAAGCTTTCTTT. It specifies CASSFQAEGAPEAFF.

The V call is TRBV11-3, the J call TRBJ1-4; no firm D call. CDR1 is SGHNT and CDR2 is YENEEA in the germline V gene. V was clipped by 8 bases and J by 2 bases, with 15 bases between them. CDR3 length: 15 residues. The CDR3 DNA follows: TGTGCCAGCGAGGCGACGAGTTCTACTAATGAAAAACTGTTTTTT. This gives the protein CASEATSSTNEKLFF.

By share, this clone counts as medium-sized. The gene calls are TRBV11-3 and TRBJ1-3; D is unresolved. This CDR3 has 16 amino acids. Germline loops: CDR1 SGHNT, CDR2 YENEEA. With 5 bases removed from V and 4 bases from J, the gap between germline ends came to 18 bases. For the CDR3, the DNA is TGTGCCAGCAGCACGCGGGGAACCTTAGGCGGAAACACCATATATTTT. Translated, it gives CASSTRGTLGGNTIYF.